This T cell receptor beta chain comes out of a study of regulatory T cells in long-lasting Graves disease. Study results and caveats: In persistent patients, shared public clonotypes (about 2,800) outnumbered those in new patients (about 1,000). TRBV28, TRBJ1-2 and TRBJ2-5 emerged as the favored segments in persistent disease.

V lost 5 bases, J lost 7 bases, and 5 bases stayed unmatched. The CDR3 is made up of 14 amino acids. Germline values: CDR1 MNHEY, CDR2 SMNVEV (reference sequence). Regarding this clonotype: Its antigen is undetermined.

Relying on iRepertoire HTBI primers and Arm-PCR of CDR3 regions, the team built TCR beta libraries. MiXCR, applied by TCRdb to the multiplex PCR reads, yields one record per CDR3 protein. The sample shows roughly 500,000 distinct CDR3 sequences, roughly a fifth of them seen only once. Time point reported: persistent/refractory GD, antithyroid drugs over 5 years with positive TRAb. The TCR library used RNA extracted from PBMCs. Recruitment took place at an endocrinology department in Xi'an, China. The clonotype comes from a female donor with Graves disease. The gene calls are TRBV27 and TRBJ1-6; 7 bases match TRBD1. Sample: peripheral blood mononuclear cells (PBMCs), taken when the disease was refractory, from a patient treated with antithyroid drugs. The CDR3 here is CASSEGQVNSPLHF. The CDR3 nucleotides read TGTGCCAGCAGTGAAGGACAGGTGAATTCACCCCTCCACTTT.